Reported below is one TCR beta chain. This sample is part of a study of cytotoxic CD8 clonotypes in ibrutinib-treated CLL. Study information: Median treatment time before response sampling was 12 months, range 6 to 36. The sample average was approximately 250,000 productive templates and 85,000 to 100,000 productive rearrangements.

This CDR3 spans 11 amino acids. V was cut by 2 bases and J by 7 bases, with 4 bases left in between. Germline loops: CDR1 MNHNY, CDR2 SVGAGI (reference sequence). Method: immunoSEQ multiplex PCR; TCRdb's copy keeps in-frame clones and lacks some. Of approximately 170,000 clones detected, more than 70% appear once; the ten largest clones hold around 2.7%. The rearrangement uses TRBV6-6 and TRBJ2-3; no reliable D call. The input for sequencing was PBMCs, taken at disease progression, from a patient treated with ibrutinib. The TCR originated in a human donor with chronic lymphocytic leukemia. In DNA, the CDR3 is TGTGCCAGCAGTTACGCTTATACGCAGTATTTT. It codes for CASSYAYTQYF.